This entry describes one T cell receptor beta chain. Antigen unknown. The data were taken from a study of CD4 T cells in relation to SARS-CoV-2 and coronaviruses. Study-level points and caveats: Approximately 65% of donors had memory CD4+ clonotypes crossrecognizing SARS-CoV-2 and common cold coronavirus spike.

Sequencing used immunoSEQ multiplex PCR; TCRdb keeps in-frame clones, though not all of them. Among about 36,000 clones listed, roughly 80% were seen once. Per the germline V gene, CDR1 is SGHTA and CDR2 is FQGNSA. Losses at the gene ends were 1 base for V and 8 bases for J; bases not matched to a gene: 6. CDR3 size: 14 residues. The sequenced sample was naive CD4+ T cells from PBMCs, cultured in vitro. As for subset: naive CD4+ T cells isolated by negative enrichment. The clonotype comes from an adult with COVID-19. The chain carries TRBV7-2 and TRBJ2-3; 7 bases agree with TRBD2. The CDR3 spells CASSLGATGGTQYF. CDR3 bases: TGTGCCAGCAGCTTAGGAGCCACGGGGGGTACGCAGTATTTT. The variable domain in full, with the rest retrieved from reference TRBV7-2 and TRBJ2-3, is GAGVSQSPSNKVTEKGKDVELRCDPISGHTALYWYRQSLGQGLEFLIYFQGNSAPDKSGLPSDRFSAERTGGSVSTLTIQRTQQEDSAVYLCASSLGATGGTQYFGPGTRLTVL.